Following are 11 T cell receptor beta chains from one sample sequenced in a study of Ad26.COV2.S vaccination and SARS-CoV-2 variants. TCRdb keeps only in-frame clones here, not all; method: immunoSEQ multiplex PCR. The sample gives fewer than 400,000 clones, under 90% of which show up once; roughly 6% is in the top ten. The treatment denotes: roughly 20 received Ad26.COV2.S at low or high dose, single or two shots; about 5 received placebo; per-sample allocation not given. Sampling happened 63 days after the first vaccine or placebo injection. The specimen comprised peripheral blood, sampled in a trial of Ad26.COV2.S vaccine versus placebo. Receptor source: a person aged 18-60 years who received the Ad26.COV2.S COVID-19 vaccine or a placebo.

In regard to this clone: Other DNA variants within this sample encode the same CDR3. The chain recombines TRBV7-9 with TRBJ2-7, with 7 bases that match TRBD1. Germline-derived CDR1 and CDR2 are SEHNR and FQNEAQ (reference sequence). The CDR3 sequence is 12 residues long. J gave up 6 bases and V 6 bases, and 5 bases lay outside the gene matches. The CDR3 reads CASSFAGGEQYV. CDR3 coding DNA: TGTGCCAGCAGTTTCGCAGGGGGCGAGCAGTACGTC.

This rearrangement joins TRBV7-9 to TRBJ1-3; TRBD1 might be the D (6 bases). From germline, CDR1 is SEHNR and CDR2 FQNEAQ (reference sequence). CDR3 size: 15 residues. Trimming shortened V by 4 bases and J by 4 bases, and 14 bases separated the two germline ends. The CDR3 is CASSSGQSGGNTIYF. CDR3 in DNA: TGTGCCAGCAGCTCTGGACAGTCGGGGGGAAACACCATATATTTT.

The chain combines TRBV18 with TRBJ1-2, with TRBD1 matching over 11 bases. The CDR3 consists of 16 residues. V shed 4 bases, J shed 7 bases, and the junction held 11 bases outside the gene matches. Looked up from germline, CDR1 is KGHSH and CDR2 is LQKENI. CDR3 amino acids: CASSRRTGGHEIGYTF. In nucleotides, the CDR3 is TGTGCCAGCTCACGCCGGACAGGGGGCCACGAAATTGGCTACACCTTC. The variable domain in full, completed from reference TRBV18 and TRBJ1-2, reads NAGVMQNPRHLVRRRGQEARLRCSPMKGHSHVYWYRQLPEEGLKFMVYLQKENIIDESGMPKERFSAEFPKEGPSILRIQQVVRGDSAAYFCASSRRTGGHEIGYTFGSGTRLTVV.

The chain is built from TRBV7-2 and TRBJ2-7; 7 bases are a match to TRBD1. Germline-derived CDR1 and CDR2 are SGHTA and FQGNSA. CDR3 size: 15 residues. Unmatched junction bases numbered 5, after V lost 0 bases and J lost 3 bases. The CDR3 region has the DNA TGTGCCAGCAGCTTAGCCCCAGGGGGAAGCTACGAGCAGTACGTC. This gives the protein CASSLAPGGSYEQYV.

The V gene is TRBV14, the J gene TRBJ1-1, with D uncertain. Germline-derived CDR1 and CDR2 are SGHDN and FVKESK. V was cut by 0 bases and J by 3 bases, with 23 bases left in between. This CDR3 has 19 residues. CDR3 nucleotide sequence: TGTGCCAGCAGCCAAGATATTAAGGAGTGGTGGGATGTGGACACTGAAGCTTTCTTT. Protein product: CASSQDIKEWWDVDTEAFF.

V and J are TRBV5-4 and TRBJ1-4; 12 nucleotides match TRBD1. Germline lookup yields CDR1 SGHNT and CDR2 YYREEE (reference sequence). This CDR3 is built from 17 residues. The V gene end was trimmed by 4 bases and the J gene end by 6 bases; junction bases not matched to a gene: 10. The DNA of the CDR3 is TGTGCCAGCAGCGGGACAGGGGGCTTCGGCAGGGATGAAAAACTGTTTTTT. It yields the protein CASSGTGGFGRDEKLFF. The full variable domain, its missing parts supplied by reference TRBV5-4 and TRBJ1-4, is ETGVTQSPTHLIKTRGQQVTLRCSSQSGHNTVSWYQQALGQGPQFIFQYYREEENGRGNFPPRFSGLQFPNYSSELNVNALELDDSALYLCASSGTGGFGRDEKLFFGSGTQLSVL.

This clone was recorded only once. V usage is TRBV19 and J usage is TRBJ2-4, with a weak D call TRBD1 (5 bases). The CDR3 spans 14 residues. The V end lost 3 bases, the J end lost 8 bases, and 14 bases lay between the germline ends. Germline V lookup: CDR1 LNHDA, CDR2 SQIVND (reference sequence). CDR3 in DNA: TGTGCCAGTAGTATCGCAGGGAATCGGGACATTCAGTACTTC. Translated: CASSIAGNRDIQYF.

The chain carries TRBV9 and TRBJ2-7; possibly TRBD2 for D (6 bases). CDR1 is SGDLS and CDR2 is YYNGEE in the germline V gene. The V gene lost 0 bases and the J gene lost 6 bases, with 13 bases spanning the gap. This CDR3 is built from 14 residues. CDR3 DNA: TGTGCCAGCAGCGTAGGCGGACTATCTCCCGAGCAGTACTTC. Its translation is CASSVGGLSPEQYF.

V and J are TRBV4-1 and TRBJ1-4; no clear D. CDR3 length: 14 amino acids. V was trimmed by 1 base and J by 5 bases, leaving 8 bases between them. Germline lookup yields CDR1 MGHRA and CDR2 YSYEKL. The CDR3 region has the DNA TGCGCCAGCAGCCAAGGAGATGTGAATGAAAAACTGTTTTTT. It specifies CASSQGDVNEKLFF.

This chain uses TRBV12-3 or TRBV12-4 with TRBJ2-3, with D unclear. V shed 7 bases and J shed 5 bases, with 4 bases lying between them. The CDR3 has 10 amino acids. CDR3 sequence (DNA): TGTGCCAGCACTGTAGATACGCAGTATTTT. Encoded protein: CASTVDTQYF.

This chain connects TRBV6-5 to TRBJ1-3, with D perhaps matching TRBD1 (5 bases). The CDR3 extends over 15 amino acids. V lost 6 bases and J 4 bases, leaving 16 bases between the germline ends. Germline CDR1 MNHEY, CDR2 SVGAGI. Written as DNA, the CDR3 is TGTGCCAGCAGCCCCGCTTGGGGCTCCGGAAACACCATATATTTT. Its protein is CASSPAWGSGNTIYF.